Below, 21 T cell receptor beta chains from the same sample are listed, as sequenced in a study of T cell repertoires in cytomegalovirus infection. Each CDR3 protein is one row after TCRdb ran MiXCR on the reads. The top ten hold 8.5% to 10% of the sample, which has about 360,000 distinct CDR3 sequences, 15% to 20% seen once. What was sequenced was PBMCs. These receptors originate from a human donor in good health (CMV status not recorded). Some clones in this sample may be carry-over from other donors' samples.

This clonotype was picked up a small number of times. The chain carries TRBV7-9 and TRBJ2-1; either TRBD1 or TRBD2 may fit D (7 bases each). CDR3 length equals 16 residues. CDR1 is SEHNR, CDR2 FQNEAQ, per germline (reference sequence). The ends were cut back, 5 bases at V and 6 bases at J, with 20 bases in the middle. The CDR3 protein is CASSPRAGQLVNEQFF. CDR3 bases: TGTGCCAGCAGCCCCCGAGCGGGACAGCTAGTCAATGAGCAGTTCTTC.

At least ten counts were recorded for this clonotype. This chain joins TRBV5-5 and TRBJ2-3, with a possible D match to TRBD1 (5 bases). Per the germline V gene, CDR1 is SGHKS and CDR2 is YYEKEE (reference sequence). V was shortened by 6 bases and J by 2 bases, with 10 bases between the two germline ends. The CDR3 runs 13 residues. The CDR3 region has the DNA TGTGCCAGCAACTACAGGAACACAGATACGCAGTATTTT. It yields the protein CASNYRNTDTQYF.

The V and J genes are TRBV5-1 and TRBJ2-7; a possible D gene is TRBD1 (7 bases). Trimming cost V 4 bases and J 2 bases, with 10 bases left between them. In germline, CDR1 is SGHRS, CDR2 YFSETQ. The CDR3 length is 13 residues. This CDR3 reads CASSAGQPYEQYF. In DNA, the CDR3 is TGCGCCAGCAGCGCGGGACAGCCCTACGAGCAGTACTTC.

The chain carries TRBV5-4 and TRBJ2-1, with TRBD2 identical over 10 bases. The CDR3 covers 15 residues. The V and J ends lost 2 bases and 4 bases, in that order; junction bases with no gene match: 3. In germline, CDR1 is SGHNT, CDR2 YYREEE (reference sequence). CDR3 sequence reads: CASSFLAGEYNEQFF. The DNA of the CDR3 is TGTGCCAGCAGCTTCCTAGCGGGGGAATACAATGAGCAGTTCTTC.

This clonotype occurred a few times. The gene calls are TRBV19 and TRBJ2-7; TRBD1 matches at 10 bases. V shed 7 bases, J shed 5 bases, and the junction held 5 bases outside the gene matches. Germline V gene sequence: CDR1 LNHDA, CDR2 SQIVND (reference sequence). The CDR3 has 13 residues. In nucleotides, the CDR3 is TGTGCCAGTACCCCGGGACAGGGGCACGAGCAGTACTTC. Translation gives CASTPGQGHEQYF. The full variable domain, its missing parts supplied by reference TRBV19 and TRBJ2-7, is DGGITQSPKYLFRKEGQNVTLSCEQNLNHDAMYWYRQDPGQGLRLIYYSQIVNDFQKGDIAEGYSVSREKKESFPLTVTSAQKNPTAFYLCASTPGQGHEQYFGPGTRLTVT.

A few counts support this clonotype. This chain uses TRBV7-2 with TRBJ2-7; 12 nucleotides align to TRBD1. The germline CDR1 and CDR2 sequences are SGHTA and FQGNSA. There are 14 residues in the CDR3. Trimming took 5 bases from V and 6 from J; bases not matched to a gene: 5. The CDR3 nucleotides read TGTGCCAGCAGCAGGGGACAGGGGGCGCGCGAGCAGTACTTC. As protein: CASSRGQGAREQYF. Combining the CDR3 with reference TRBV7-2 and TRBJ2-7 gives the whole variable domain GAGVSQSPSNKVTEKGKDVELRCDPISGHTALYWYRQSLGQGLEFLIYFQGNSAPDKSGLPSDRFSAERTGGSVSTLTIQRTQQEDSAVYLCASSRGQGAREQYFGPGTRLTVT.

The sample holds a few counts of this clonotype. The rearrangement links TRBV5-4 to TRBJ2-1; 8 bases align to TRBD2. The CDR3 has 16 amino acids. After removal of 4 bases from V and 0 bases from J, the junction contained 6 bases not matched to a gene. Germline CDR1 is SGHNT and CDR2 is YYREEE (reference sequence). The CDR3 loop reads CASSTGTRSSYNEQFF. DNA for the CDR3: TGTGCCAGCAGCACCGGGACTAGGAGCTCCTACAATGAGCAGTTCTTC.

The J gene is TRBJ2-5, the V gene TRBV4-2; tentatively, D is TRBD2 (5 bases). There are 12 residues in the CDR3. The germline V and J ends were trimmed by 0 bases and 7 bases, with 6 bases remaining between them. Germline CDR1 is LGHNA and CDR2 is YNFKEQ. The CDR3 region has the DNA TGTGCCAGCAGCCAAGAGGCGGGGACCCAGTACTTC. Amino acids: CASSQEAGTQYF.

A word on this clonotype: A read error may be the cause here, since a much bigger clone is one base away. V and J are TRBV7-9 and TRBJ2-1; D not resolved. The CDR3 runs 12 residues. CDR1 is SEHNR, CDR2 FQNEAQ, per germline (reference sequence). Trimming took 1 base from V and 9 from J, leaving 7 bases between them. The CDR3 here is CASSLGPPEQFF. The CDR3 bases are TGTGCCAGCAGCTTAGGGCCCCCTGAGCAGTTCTTC. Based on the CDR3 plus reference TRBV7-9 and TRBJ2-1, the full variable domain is DTGVSQNPRHKITKRGQNVTFRCDPISEHNRLYWYRQTLGQGPEFLTYFQNEAQLEKSRLLSDRFSAERPKGSFSTLEIQRTEQGDSAMYLCASSLGPPEQFFGPGTRLTVL.

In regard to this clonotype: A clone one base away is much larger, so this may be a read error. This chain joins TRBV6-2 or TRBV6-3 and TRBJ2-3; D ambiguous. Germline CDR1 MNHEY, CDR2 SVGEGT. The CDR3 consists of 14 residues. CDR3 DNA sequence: TGTGACAGCAGTCCCCCCGCTAGCACAGATACGCAGTATTTT. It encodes CDSSPPASTDTQYF.

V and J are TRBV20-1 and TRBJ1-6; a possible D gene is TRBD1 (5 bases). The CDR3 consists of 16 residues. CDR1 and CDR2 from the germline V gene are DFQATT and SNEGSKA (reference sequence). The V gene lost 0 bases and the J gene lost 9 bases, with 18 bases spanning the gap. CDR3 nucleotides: TGCAGTGCTAGAGACGGCAGGCGAGGGGATTCTTCACCCCTCCACTTT. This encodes CSARDGRRGDSSPLHF.

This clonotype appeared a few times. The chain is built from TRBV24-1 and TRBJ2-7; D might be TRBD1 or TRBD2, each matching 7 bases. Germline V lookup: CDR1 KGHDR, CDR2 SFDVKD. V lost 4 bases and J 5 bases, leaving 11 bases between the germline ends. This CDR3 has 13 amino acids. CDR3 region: CATSETGRDEQYF. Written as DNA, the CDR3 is TGTGCCACCAGTGAGACAGGGAGGGACGAGCAGTACTTC.

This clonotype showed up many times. The CDR3 DNA is TGTGCCAGCAGTAGAACCGAGGAAGGGGTCAACATTCAGTACTTC. Its translation: CASSRTEEGVNIQYF. The chain combines TRBV12-3 or TRBV12-4 with TRBJ2-4; possible D gene TRBD1, 5 bases. Trimming left V 5 bases short and J 7 bases short, with 18 bases between. The CDR3 length is 15 residues.

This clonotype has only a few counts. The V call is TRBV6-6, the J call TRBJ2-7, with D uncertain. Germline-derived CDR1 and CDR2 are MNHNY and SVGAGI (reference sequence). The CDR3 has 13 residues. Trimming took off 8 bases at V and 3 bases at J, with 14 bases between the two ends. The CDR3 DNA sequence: TGTGCCAGCTCGCGTCGCCGAGACTACGAGCAGTACTTC. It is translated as CASSRRRDYEQYF.

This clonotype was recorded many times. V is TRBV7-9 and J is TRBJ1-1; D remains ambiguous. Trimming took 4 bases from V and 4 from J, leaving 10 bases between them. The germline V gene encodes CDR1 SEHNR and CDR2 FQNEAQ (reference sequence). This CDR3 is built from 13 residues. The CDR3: CASSSDVSTEAFF. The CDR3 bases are TGTGCCAGCAGCTCGGACGTGAGCACTGAAGCTTTCTTT.

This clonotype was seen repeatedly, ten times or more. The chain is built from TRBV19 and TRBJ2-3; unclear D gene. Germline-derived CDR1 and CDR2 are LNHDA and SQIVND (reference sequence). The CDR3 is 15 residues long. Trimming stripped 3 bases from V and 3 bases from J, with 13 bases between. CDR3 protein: CASSIGSLGTDTQYF. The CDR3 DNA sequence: TGTGCCAGTAGTATTGGAAGCTTGGGGACAGATACGCAGTATTTT. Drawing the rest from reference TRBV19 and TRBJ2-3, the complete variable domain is DGGITQSPKYLFRKEGQNVTLSCEQNLNHDAMYWYRQDPGQGLRLIYYSQIVNDFQKGDIAEGYSVSREKKESFPLTVTSAQKNPTAFYLCASSIGSLGTDTQYFGPGTRLTVL.

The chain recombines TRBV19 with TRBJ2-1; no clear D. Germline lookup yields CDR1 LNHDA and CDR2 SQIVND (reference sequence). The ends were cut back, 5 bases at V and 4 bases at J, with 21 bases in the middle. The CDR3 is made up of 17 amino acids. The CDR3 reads CASSLGPSGPPYNEQFF. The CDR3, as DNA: TGTGCCAGTAGTCTAGGACCTTCGGGTCCACCTTACAATGAGCAGTTCTTC.

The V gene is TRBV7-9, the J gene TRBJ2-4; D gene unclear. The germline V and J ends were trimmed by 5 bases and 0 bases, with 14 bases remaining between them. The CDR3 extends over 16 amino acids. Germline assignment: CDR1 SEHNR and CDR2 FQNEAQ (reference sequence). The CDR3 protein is CASSPGPTGAKNIQYF. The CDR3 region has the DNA TGTGCCAGCAGCCCCGGACCAACCGGAGCCAAAAACATTCAGTACTTC.

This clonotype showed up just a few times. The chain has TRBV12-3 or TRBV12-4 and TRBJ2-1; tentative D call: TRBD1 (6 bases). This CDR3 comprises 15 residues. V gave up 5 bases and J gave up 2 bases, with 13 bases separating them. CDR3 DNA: TGTGCCAGCAGTGGCCCTCGGACAGCCTACAATGAGCAGTTCTTC. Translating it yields CASSGPRTAYNEQFF.

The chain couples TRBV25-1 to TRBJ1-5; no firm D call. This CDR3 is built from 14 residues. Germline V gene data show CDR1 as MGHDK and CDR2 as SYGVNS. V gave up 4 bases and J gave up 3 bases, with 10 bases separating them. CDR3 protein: CASSVGRFNQPQHF. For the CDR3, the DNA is TGTGCCAGCAGTGTAGGCAGGTTCAATCAGCCCCAGCATTTT.

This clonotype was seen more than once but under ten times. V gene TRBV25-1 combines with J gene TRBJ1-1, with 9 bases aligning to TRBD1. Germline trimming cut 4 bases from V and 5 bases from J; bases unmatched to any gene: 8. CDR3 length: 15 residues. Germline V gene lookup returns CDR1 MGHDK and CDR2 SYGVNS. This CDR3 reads CASSGTGGVGTEAFF. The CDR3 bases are TGTGCCAGCAGTGGTACAGGGGGCGTTGGAACTGAAGCTTTCTTT.